Below are 2 T cell receptor beta chains sequenced from a single sample in a study of blood T cells in healthy people across ages. A sample-barcoded 5' primer and a J-beta primer mix were used in a second PCR of about 6 to 11 cycles. TCRdb fed the 5' RACE reads into MiXCR, producing one record per CDR3 protein. The table shows about 670,000 distinct CDR3 sequences, with 40% to 65% occurring only once. Sequenced sample: blood. The receptor source for this set is a woman aged 80 or over in good health.

This clonotype was observed at least ten times. The chain combines TRBV27 with TRBJ1-2; a possible D gene is TRBD1 (6 bases). The CDR3 spans 15 residues. Trimming pared 6 bases from V and 7 bases from J, leaving 21 bases between. CDR1 is MNHEY and CDR2 is SMNVEV in the germline V gene (reference sequence). The CDR3 bases are TGTGCCAGCAGCCAAGGTTGGGGGGGGGCTTCTGGCTACACCTTC. This gives the protein CASSQGWGGASGYTF.

This clonotype was observed a single time. The V gene is TRBV6-6, the J gene TRBJ2-7; D remains ambiguous. The CDR3 has 13 residues. CDR1 MNHNY and CDR2 SVGAGI come from the germline V gene (reference sequence). The ends were cut back, 2 bases at V and 3 bases at J, with 8 bases in the middle. The CDR3 DNA sequence: TGTGCCAGCAGTTACGGGATACACTACGAGCAGTACTTC. This codes for CASSYGIHYEQYF.